The 22 T cell receptor beta chains given below trace back to one sample, sequenced in a study of Ad26.COV2.S vaccination and SARS-CoV-2 variants. Here immunoSEQ multiplex PCR was the method, and the copy in TCRdb shows in-frame clones only, minus some. In the table there are some 640,000 clones, roughly 90% of which are singletons. Treatment specified: some 20 received Ad26.COV2.S at low or high dose, single or two shots; roughly five received placebo; per-sample allocation not given. Sampling took place 63 days after the first vaccine or placebo injection. The material was peripheral blood, obtained in a trial of Ad26.COV2.S vaccine versus placebo. The receptors stem from a person between 18 and 60 years old who received the Ad26.COV2.S COVID-19 vaccine or a placebo.

The chain links TRBV30 to TRBJ1-2, with D uncertain. The CDR3 has 17 residues. From germline, CDR1 is GTSNPN and CDR2 SVGIG (reference sequence). Trimming removed 0 bases at V and 5 bases at J, with 22 bases between. The CDR3 coding sequence is TGTGCCTGGAGTGTCGGGCAGGTTGATCCCTTGGGGTATGGCTACACCTTC. Encoded protein: CAWSVGQVDPLGYGYTF.

The genes are TRBV5-1 and TRBJ1-5; TRBD1 matches at 7 bases. Germline CDR1 reads SGHRS; CDR2 reads YFSETQ. Trimming cost V 0 bases and J 7 bases; bases outside gene matches: 4. This CDR3 spans 14 amino acids. CDR3 sequence: CASSLEAGGQPQHF. CDR3 DNA sequence: TGCGCCAGCAGCTTGGAGGCAGGGGGACAGCCCCAGCATTTT.

In this sample, this clone turned up a few times. The chain carries TRBV12-3 or TRBV12-4 and TRBJ2-7, with 7 bases aligning to TRBD1. Losses at the gene ends were 5 bases for V and 7 bases for J; bases not matched to a gene: 5. The CDR3 contains 12 residues. CDR3 amino acids: CASSLQGVEQYF. The CDR3, as DNA: TGTGCCAGCAGTCTCCAGGGGGTAGAGCAGTACTTC.

V usage is TRBV5-6 and J usage is TRBJ2-3; D ambiguous. The V gene lost 3 bases and the J gene lost 1 base, with 15 bases spanning the gap. Germline CDR1 reads SGHDT; CDR2 reads YYEEEE. The CDR3 totals 16 residues. For the CDR3, the DNA is TGTGCCAGCAGCTCCGACCCAAATGGGCGCACAGATACGCAGTATTTT. Amino acid sequence: CASSSDPNGRTDTQYF. Full variable domain (missing parts from reference TRBV5-6 and TRBJ2-3): DAGVTQSPTHLIKTRGQQVTLRCSPKSGHDTVSWYQQALGQGPQFIFQYYEEEERQRGNFPDRFSGHQFPNYSSELNVNALLLGDSALYLCASSSDPNGRTDTQYFGPGTRLTVL.

The rearrangement links TRBV19 to TRBJ1-5; TRBD1 agrees at 8 bases. The V gene's germline CDR1 is LNHDA and CDR2 SQIVND (reference sequence). The CDR3 is made up of 16 amino acids. V was pared by 3 bases and J by 2 bases, with 6 bases of the junction left unmatched. The CDR3 here is CASSIGQGAGNQPQHF. The DNA of the CDR3 is TGTGCCAGTAGTATTGGGCAGGGGGCGGGCAATCAGCCCCAGCATTTT.

The chain carries TRBV3-1 (or the pseudogene TRBV3-2) and TRBJ2-1; D not resolved. The CDR3 has 12 amino acids. V was pared by 4 bases and J by 5 bases, with 6 bases between. Germline V lookup: CDR1 LGHDT, CDR2 YNNKEL (reference sequence). The CDR3 protein is CASSPDHNEQFF. CDR3 nucleotides: TGTGCCAGCAGCCCCGATCACAATGAGCAGTTCTTC.

J is TRBJ2-1 and V is TRBV12-3 or TRBV12-4; D possibly corresponds to TRBD2 (5 bases). CDR3 length: 13 residues. V was trimmed by 7 bases and J by 5 bases, leaving 12 bases between them. The CDR3 region has the DNA TGTGCCAGCACTCCACAACTAGACAATGAGCAGTTCTTC. Translation gives CASTPQLDNEQFF.

CDR3 sequence reads: CSVIERDQETQYF. CDR3 nucleotide sequence: TGCAGCGTTATAGAGAGGGATCAAGAGACCCAGTACTTC. The rearrangement uses TRBV29-1 and TRBJ2-5, with a possible D match to TRBD2 (5 bases). Germline V lookup: CDR1 SQVTM, CDR2 ANQGSEA. CDR3 length equals 13 residues. V lost 5 bases and J 2 bases, leaving 12 bases between the germline ends. Together with reference TRBV29-1 and TRBJ2-5, the CDR3 gives the full variable domain: SAVISQKPSRDICQRGTSLTIQCQVDSQVTMMFWYRQQPGQSLTLIATANQGSEATYESGFVIDKFPISRPNLTFSTLTVSNMSPEDSSIYLCSVIERDQETQYFGPGTRLLVL.

J is TRBJ2-4 and V is TRBV3-1 (or the pseudogene TRBV3-2), with D perhaps given as TRBD1 or TRBD2 (5 bases each). CDR3 size: 17 residues. Germline V gene lookup returns CDR1 LGHDT and CDR2 YNNKEL (reference sequence). Trimming left V 0 bases short and J 7 bases short, with 19 bases between. The CDR3 sequence: CASSQDLRGPSRNIQYF. The CDR3, as DNA: TGTGCCAGCAGCCAAGATTTGAGGGGACCGAGTCGGAACATTCAGTACTTC.

This clone is a singleton in its sample. The CDR3, as DNA: TGTGCCAGCACAGAACAAGGTAGCACTGAAGCTTTCTTT. Protein product: CASTEQGSTEAFF. The chain combines TRBV18 with TRBJ1-1; no firm D call. The CDR3 contains 13 residues. The V end lost 8 bases, the J end lost 4 bases, and 14 bases lay between the germline ends. CDR1 is KGHSH, CDR2 LQKENI, per germline.

The gene calls are TRBV7-2 and TRBJ2-7, with 11 bases fitting TRBD2. The germline V gene encodes CDR1 SGHTA and CDR2 FQGNSA. The CDR3 consists of 15 residues. V lost 4 bases to trimming and J lost 4 bases; unmatched junction nucleotides: 6. Written as DNA, the CDR3 is TGTGCCAGCAGCTCACTAGCGGGAGTTTGGTACGAGCAGTACTTC. Translating gives CASSSLAGVWYEQYF.

The chain employs TRBV4-1 and TRBJ2-1, with TRBD2 matching over 7 bases. The ends lost 5 bases at V and 0 bases at J; junction bases unmatched: 4. Germline V gene data show CDR1 as MGHRA and CDR2 as YSYEKL. This CDR3 has 15 amino acids. CDR3 coding DNA: TGCGCCAGCAGCTACAGGACTAGCTCCTACAATGAGCAGTTCTTC. Translating gives CASSYRTSSYNEQFF.

CDR3 bases: TGTGCCAGCAGCTTCCCAACTAACAATGAGCAGTTCTTC. Protein: CASSFPTNNEQFF. The genes are TRBV5-6 and TRBJ2-1; D is unresolved. The V end lost 2 bases, the J end lost 5 bases, and 8 bases lay between the germline ends. The CDR3 has 13 amino acids. Per the germline V gene, CDR1 is SGHDT and CDR2 is YYEEEE.

CDR3 coding DNA: TGTGCCAGCACCAAGACGGGGGTCAAAGAGACCCAGTACTTC. This translates into CASTKTGVKETQYF. The rearrangement joins TRBV11-2 to TRBJ2-5, with D possibly matching TRBD2 (6 bases). This CDR3 has 14 residues. The germline V gene encodes CDR1 SGHAT and CDR2 FQNNGV. V was pared by 7 bases and J by 3 bases, with 15 bases between.

V gene TRBV4-2 combines with J gene TRBJ2-4; TRBD1 aligns across 7 bases. The CDR3 length is 16 residues. Germline CDR1 and CDR2: LGHNA and YNFKEQ. V trimming: 0 bases; J trimming: 4 bases; junction bases outside the gene matches: 6. The CDR3 bases are TGTGCCAGCAGCCAAGAGAGGGGGCTCGCGAAAAACATTCAGTACTTC. Its translation is CASSQERGLAKNIQYF.

CDR3 nucleotide sequence: TGCGCCAGCAGCCCTAGCGGGAGCTCCCAGGGGGAGACCCAGTACTTC. The encoded protein is CASSPSGSSQGETQYF. The rearrangement uses TRBV5-1 and TRBJ2-5, with 10 bases lining up with TRBD2. The trim removed 4 bases at V and 5 bases at J, leaving 11 bases unmatched. Germline V gene data show CDR1 as SGHRS and CDR2 as YFSETQ. The CDR3 has 16 amino acids.

This clone appeared once. The J gene is TRBJ1-2, the V gene TRBV7-6, with no clear D. Germline V gives CDR1 SGHVS, CDR2 FNYEAQ. The V and J ends lost 6 bases and 5 bases respectively, with 13 bases between them. The CDR3 totals 13 residues. The chain's CDR3 is CASSAQRGYGYTF. The CDR3 coding sequence is TGTGCCAGCAGTGCCCAGCGAGGGTATGGCTACACCTTC.

This chain links TRBV29-1 with TRBJ1-2; perhaps TRBD1 as D (5 bases). Germline values: CDR1 SQVTM, CDR2 ANQGSEA. V was clipped by 1 base and J by 2 bases, with 8 bases between them. The CDR3 is 13 amino acids. The CDR3 protein is CSVEVGTNYGYTF. DNA for the CDR3: TGCAGCGTTGAAGTCGGGACCAACTATGGCTACACCTTC.

The chain couples TRBV3-1 (or the pseudogene TRBV3-2) to TRBJ2-3, with unresolved D. CDR1 LGHDT and CDR2 YNNKEL come from the germline V gene (reference sequence). The V end was cut by 4 bases, the J end by 1 base, with 9 bases between. This CDR3 is built from 14 residues. CDR3 bases: TGTGCCAGCAGCCCTAGGACGGGCACAGATACGCAGTATTTT. It yields the protein CASSPRTGTDTQYF.

V and J are TRBV10-3 and TRBJ1-5; no clear D. From germline, CDR1 is ENHRY and CDR2 SYGVKD. The CDR3 spans 13 residues. Trimming left V 6 bases short and J 5 bases short, with 11 bases between. CDR3 nucleotide sequence: TGTGCCATCAGGGAGCAGGCTGATCAGCCCCAGCATTTT. It codes for CAIREQADQPQHF.

The chain has TRBV7-8 and TRBJ1-2; D is possibly TRBD1 (5 bases). The germline CDR1 and CDR2 sequences are SGHVS and FQNEAQ. This CDR3 is built from 14 residues. V dropped 1 base and J dropped 4 bases, with 10 bases sitting between them. The CDR3 loop reads CASSLGKGSYGYTF. Here the CDR3 DNA reads TGTGCCAGCAGCTTAGGGAAGGGGTCCTATGGCTACACCTTC.

This chain uses TRBV5-1 with TRBJ2-7; D remains ambiguous. Per the germline V gene, CDR1 is SGHRS and CDR2 is YFSETQ. The CDR3 runs 13 residues. Trimming left V 4 bases short and J 5 bases short, with 13 bases between. As DNA, the CDR3 is TGCGCCAGCAGCCGGCCTGGATCGAACGAGCAGTACTTC. Translating it yields CASSRPGSNEQYF.